Each of the 14 T cell receptor beta chains below was sequenced from the same sample in a study of cytomegalovirus exposure and HLA in healthy donors. A multiplex PCR was run with 60 Vbeta primers and 13 Jbeta primers. Method: immunoSEQ multiplex PCR; TCRdb's copy keeps in-frame clones and lacks some. The data show about 120,000 clones, 75% to 90% seen once. Sequenced input: PBMCs. These receptors originate from a man aged 40-55 years in good health and CMV-seronegative.

This chain connects TRBV5-8 to TRBJ2-3; 8 bases fit TRBD2. Germline lookup yields CDR1 SGHTS and CDR2 YDEGEE. The CDR3 length is 16 residues. Trimming took 0 bases from V and 3 from J; bases not matched to a gene: 6. The CDR3 DNA reads as TGTGCCAGCAGCTTGGCCCCGGGAGGGGGGACAGATACGCAGTATTTT. It specifies CASSLAPGGGTDTQYF. The full variable domain, rest sourced from reference TRBV5-8 and TRBJ2-3, is EAGVTQSPTHLIKTRGQQATLRCSPISGHTSVYWYQQALGLGLQFLLWYDEGEERNRGNFPPRFSGRQFPNYSSELNVNALELEDSALYLCASSLAPGGGTDTQYFGPGTRLTVL.

This clone was seen more than once but under ten times. One junction end does not reproduce the germline sequence, and a read error may be involved. In nucleotides, the CDR3 is TGTGCCATCAGTGAGTCGGCAGGGGCGAGTGGCTCTGGGGCCAACGGCCTGACTTTC. Amino acids: CAISESAGASGSGANGLTF. The chain employs TRBV10-3 and TRBJ2-6, with a tentative D call TRBD1 (6 bases). The CDR3 is 19 residues long. The germline gives CDR1 ENHRY, CDR2 SYGVKD.

The chain carries TRBV29-1 and TRBJ1-5, with no clear D. Germline loops: CDR1 SQVTM, CDR2 ANQGSEA. The CDR3 extends over 13 amino acids. Trimming removed 6 bases from V and 7 bases from J, with 16 bases in between. This chain's CDR3 is CSVGETGEQPQHF. CDR3 bases: TGCAGCGTCGGGGAAACCGGAGAACAGCCCCAGCATTTT.

There are a few counts of this clone. CDR3 residues: CSFPRQETQYF. CDR3 bases: TGCAGCTTCCCGAGACAGGAGACCCAGTACTTC. The chain carries TRBV29-1 and TRBJ2-5; TRBD1 is a possible D gene (5 bases). The germline V gene encodes CDR1 SQVTM and CDR2 ANQGSEA. CDR3 length equals 11 residues. V shed 8 bases and J shed 5 bases, with 12 bases lying between them.

This clone was picked up one time. V usage is TRBV27 and J usage is TRBJ2-5, with D tentatively TRBD1 (5 bases). With 5 bases removed from V and 0 bases from J, the gap between germline ends came to 13 bases. The CDR3 spans 15 residues. Germline CDR1 MNHEY, CDR2 SMNVEV (reference sequence). The CDR3 region has the DNA TGTGCCAGCAGTCCCACACGACAGTACCAAGAGACCCAGTACTTC. This encodes CASSPTRQYQETQYF.

The chain couples TRBV5-4 to TRBJ1-4; 7 positions match TRBD1. This CDR3 has 16 amino acids. The V segment lost 4 bases and the J segment 0 bases; nucleotides outside the gene matches: 6. The germline CDR1 and CDR2 sequences are SGHNT and YYREEE (reference sequence). This CDR3 reads CASSPGGASTNEKLFF. The CDR3 coding sequence is TGTGCCAGCAGCCCAGGGGGTGCTTCAACTAATGAAAAACTGTTTTTT.

About this clone itself: Mismatch with germline at one junction end may stem from a read error. The V call is TRBV7-9, the J call TRBJ2-1; weak D call: TRBD2 (6 bases). The length of the CDR3 is 15 residues. The germline V gene encodes CDR1 SEHNR and CDR2 FQNEAQ (reference sequence). DNA for the CDR3: TGTGCCAGCGGCTTAGATAGCGGATTGTACAATGAGCAGTTCTTC. This translates into CASGLDSGLYNEQFF.

V is TRBV19 and J is TRBJ2-3, with 8 nucleotides matching TRBD1. The junction had 10 bases not matched to a gene; V was cut back by 7 bases and J by 4 bases. Germline loops: CDR1 LNHDA, CDR2 SQIVND (reference sequence). The length of the CDR3 is 15 residues. CDR3: CASTNWADRADTQYF. The CDR3 bases are TGTGCCAGTACGAACTGGGCGGACAGGGCAGATACGCAGTATTTT.

The chain uses TRBV7-2 and TRBJ1-4, with a weak D call TRBD1 (6 bases). This CDR3 comprises 19 residues. Germline values: CDR1 SGHTA, CDR2 FQGNSA. V shed 2 bases and J shed 0 bases, with 19 bases lying between them. The CDR3 here is CASSLIESSRGTTNEKLFF. CDR3 DNA sequence: TGTGCCAGCAGCTTAATTGAGTCGTCCAGGGGAACAACTAATGAAAAACTGTTTTTT.

The V and J genes are TRBV10-3 and TRBJ1-5; weak D call: TRBD1 (6 bases). Trimming pared 4 bases from V and 5 bases from J, leaving 9 bases between. Germline values: CDR1 ENHRY, CDR2 SYGVKD. The CDR3 extends over 13 amino acids. Here the CDR3 reads CAISGQAYQPQHF. CDR3 nucleotides: TGTGCCATCAGTGGACAGGCCTATCAGCCCCAGCATTTT.

This clone was seen only once. This chain links TRBV7-2 with TRBJ1-2; 8 bases agree with TRBD1. The CDR3 totals 15 residues. CDR1 SGHTA and CDR2 FQGNSA come from the germline V gene. After removal of 1 base from V and 7 bases from J, the junction contained 8 bases not matched to a gene. The CDR3 DNA reads as TGTGCCAGCAGCTTAGGCGTACAGGGACAGGCTGGCTACACCTTC. Translation gives CASSLGVQGQAGYTF.

J is TRBJ2-1 and V is TRBV6-1; weak D call: TRBD1 (6 bases). Germline CDR1 reads MNHNS; CDR2 reads SASEGT. There are 12 residues in the CDR3. V lost 6 bases, J lost 8 bases, and 11 bases lay in between. CDR3 DNA: TGTGCCAGCAGCAACAGGGCCGATGAGCAGTTCTTC. This sequence encodes CASSNRADEQFF.

This clone occurred once. The chain joins TRBV6-6 to TRBJ2-2, with D perhaps TRBD2 (7 bases). Germline CDR1 and CDR2: MNHNY and SVGAGI (reference sequence). This CDR3 region has 15 residues. V was shortened by 4 bases and J by 4 bases, with 13 bases between the two germline ends. The CDR3 DNA reads as TGTGCCAGCAGTTTTTCGGGGGGCAGCACCGGGGAGCTGTTTTTT. Its protein product is CASSFSGGSTGELFF.

The rearrangement joins TRBV25-1 to TRBJ2-1, with TRBD1 as a possible D gene (5 bases). Trimming stripped 5 bases from V and 10 bases from J, with 12 bases between. Germline V gene sequence: CDR1 MGHDK, CDR2 SYGVNS. This CDR3 spans 12 amino acids. In DNA form, the CDR3 reads TGTGCCAGCAGTCCCGACAGCTTGGAGCAGTTCTTC. As protein: CASSPDSLEQFF.